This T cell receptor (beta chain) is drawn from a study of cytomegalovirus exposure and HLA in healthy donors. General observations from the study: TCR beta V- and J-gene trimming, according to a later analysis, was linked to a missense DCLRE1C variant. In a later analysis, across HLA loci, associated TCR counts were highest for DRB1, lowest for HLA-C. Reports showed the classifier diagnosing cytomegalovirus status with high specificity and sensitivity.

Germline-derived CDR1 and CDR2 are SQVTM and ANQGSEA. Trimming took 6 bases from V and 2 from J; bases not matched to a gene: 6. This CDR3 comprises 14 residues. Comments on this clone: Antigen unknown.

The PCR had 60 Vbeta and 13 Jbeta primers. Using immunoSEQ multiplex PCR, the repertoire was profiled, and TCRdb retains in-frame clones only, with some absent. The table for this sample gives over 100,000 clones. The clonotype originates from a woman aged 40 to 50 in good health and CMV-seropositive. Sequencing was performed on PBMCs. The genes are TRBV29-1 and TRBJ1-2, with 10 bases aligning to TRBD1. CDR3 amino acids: CSVKLTGGNYGYTF. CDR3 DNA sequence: TGCAGCGTGAAATTGACAGGGGGCAACTATGGCTACACCTTC.